The T cell receptor beta chain described here comes from a study of T cell responses to AZD1222 COVID-19 vaccine. Whole-study results and caveats: Scientists sampled the repertoires only once the peak T cell response had passed. The study found Spike-specific TCR breadth and depth rose after two AZD1222 doses.

A remark on this clone: No antigen is known for it.

Repertoires were generated with immunoSEQ multiplex PCR, while TCRdb's copy carries only in-frame clones and drops some. Of 150,000 or so clones detected, about nine tenths appear once; the ten largest clones hold about 4.1%. V shed 2 bases, J shed 4 bases, and the junction held 9 bases outside the gene matches. Germline CDR1 reads SEHNR; CDR2 reads FQNEAQ (reference sequence). This CDR3 spans 16 amino acids. This receptor was obtained from an adult who received the MenACWY meningococcal vaccine as a control. This chain uses TRBV7-9 with TRBJ1-2; 8 bases agree with TRBD1. The input for sequencing was peripheral blood, taken 28 days after the second dose of the MenACWY control vaccine. The CDR3 loop is CASSLNGQGLFYGYTF. CDR3 nucleotides: TGTGCCAGCAGCTTAAACGGACAGGGTCTATTCTATGGCTACACCTTC.